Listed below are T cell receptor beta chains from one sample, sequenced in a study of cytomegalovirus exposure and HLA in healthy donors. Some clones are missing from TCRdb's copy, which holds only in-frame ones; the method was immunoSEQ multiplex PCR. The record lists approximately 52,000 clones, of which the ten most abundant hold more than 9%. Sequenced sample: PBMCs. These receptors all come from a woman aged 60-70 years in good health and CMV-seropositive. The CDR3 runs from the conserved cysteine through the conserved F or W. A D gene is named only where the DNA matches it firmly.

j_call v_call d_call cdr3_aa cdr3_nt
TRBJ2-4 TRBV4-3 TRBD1 CASSQSDRDVAKNIQYF TGCGCCAGCAGCCAGTCGGACAGGGACGTGGCCAAAAACATTCAGTACTTC
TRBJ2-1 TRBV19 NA CASSIARATRDYNEQFF TGTGCCAGTAGTATAGCCCGGGCCACGAGGGACTACAATGAGCAGTTCTTC
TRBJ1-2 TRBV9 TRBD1 CASSVEGASGYTF TGTGCCAGCAGCGTAGAGGGGGCAAGTGGCTACACCTTC
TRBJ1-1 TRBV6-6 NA CASSFGGNTEAFF TGTGCCAGCAGTTTCGGGGGGAACACTGAAGCTTTCTTT
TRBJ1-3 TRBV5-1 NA CASSLDSMSSGNTIYF TGCGCCAGCAGCTTGGACAGCATGAGCTCTGGAAACACCATATATTTT
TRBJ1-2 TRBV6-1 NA CASSEGDRLSGYTF TGTGCCAGCAGTGAAGGAGACAGACTCTCGGGCTACACCTTC
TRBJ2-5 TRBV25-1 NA CASTGGETQYF TGTGCCAGCACCGGAGGGGAGACCCAGTACTTC
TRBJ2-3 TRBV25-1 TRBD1 CASSKGTGHKTDTQYF TGTGCCAGCAGTAAAGGGACAGGGCACAAGACAGATACGCAGTATTTT
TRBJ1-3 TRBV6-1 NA CASSDAFDRYSGNTIYF TGTGCCAGCAGTGACGCCTTTGACAGGTACTCTGGAAACACCATATATTTT
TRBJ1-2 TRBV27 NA CASRVAQDNYGYTF TGTGCCAGCAGAGTCGCACAGGACAACTATGGCTACACCTTC
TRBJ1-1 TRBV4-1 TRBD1 CASSQGRGLNTEAFF TGCGCCAGCAGCCAAGGAAGGGGGCTGAACACTGAAGCTTTCTTT
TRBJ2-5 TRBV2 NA CASTGGARETQYF TGTGCCAGTACAGGGGGGGCGAGGGAGACCCAGTACTTC
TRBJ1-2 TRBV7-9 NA CASSLAGQRVDGYTF TGTGCCAGCAGCTTAGCAGGACAGCGTGTGGATGGCTACACCTTC
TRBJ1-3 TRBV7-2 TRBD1 CASSIGQGPSGNNIYF TGTGCCAGCAGCATCGGACAGGGACCATCTGGAAACAACATATATTTT
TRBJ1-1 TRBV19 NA CASSIERGGTEAFF TGTGCCAGTAGTATAGAGAGGGGGGGGACTGAAGCTTTCTTT
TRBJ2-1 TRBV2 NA CASSPRLVGDEQFF TGTGCCAGCAGTCCGAGACTAGTAGGCGATGAGCAGTTCTTC
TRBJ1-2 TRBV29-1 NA CSVGDMWQGGGYTF TGCAGCGTTGGGGATATGTGGCAGGGAGGAGGCTACACCTTC
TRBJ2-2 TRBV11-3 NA CASSLTQNSGELFF TGTGCCAGCAGCTTAACACAGAATTCCGGGGAGCTGTTTTTT
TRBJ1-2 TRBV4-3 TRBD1 CASSPSRDRAPNYGYTF TGCGCCAGCAGCCCGTCCCGGGACAGGGCCCCTAACTATGGCTACACCTTC
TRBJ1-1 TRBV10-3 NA CAISEGHPRRTEAFF TGTGCCATCAGCGAGGGACACCCAAGAAGGACTGAAGCTTTCTTT
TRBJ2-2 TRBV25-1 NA CASSQGRGGAGELFF TGTGCCAGCAGTCAAGGGAGAGGCGGCGCCGGGGAGCTGTTTTTT
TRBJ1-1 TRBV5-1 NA CASSWTANTEAFF TGCGCCAGCAGTTGGACAGCGAACACTGAAGCTTTCTTT
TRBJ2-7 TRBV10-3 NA CAAGTVYEQYF TGTGCCGCGGGGACAGTTTACGAGCAGTACTTC
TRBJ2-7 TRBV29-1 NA CSVGSLNAFTEQYF TGCAGCGTTGGCAGTTTAAATGCCTTTACCGAGCAGTACTTC
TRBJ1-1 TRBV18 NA CASSPRAGFDTEAFF TGTGCCAGCTCACCACGGGCAGGATTTGACACTGAAGCTTTCTTT
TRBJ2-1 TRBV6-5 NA CASSPLGGDEQFF TGTGCCAGCAGTCCTCTAGGGGGGGATGAGCAGTTCTTC
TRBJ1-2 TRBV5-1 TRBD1 CASRISGTGGGYTF TGCGCCAGCAGGATTTCCGGGACAGGGGGTGGCTACACCTTC
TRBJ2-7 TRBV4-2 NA CASSQRGGDTYEQYF TGTGCCAGCAGCCAAAGGGGCGGGGATACGTACGAGCAGTACTTC
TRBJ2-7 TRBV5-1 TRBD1 CASSLAGQGVGEQYF TGCGCCAGCAGCTTGGCAGGACAGGGGGTCGGGGAGCAGTACTTC
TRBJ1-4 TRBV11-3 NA CASSRSGANEKLFF TGTGCCAGCAGCCGATCCGGAGCTAATGAAAAACTGTTTTTT
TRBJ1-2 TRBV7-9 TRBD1 CASSSGTGGFGYGYTF TGTGCCAGCAGTTCCGGGACAGGGGGCTTCGGCTATGGCTACACCTTC
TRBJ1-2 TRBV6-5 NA CASSYGRGYGYTF TGTGCCAGCAGTTACGGCAGGGGCTATGGCTACACCTTC
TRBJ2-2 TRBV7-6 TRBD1 CASSFSSRGTGELFF TGTGCCAGCAGCTTTTCCTCCAGGGGGACCGGGGAGCTGTTTTTT
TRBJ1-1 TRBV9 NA CASSPDNLNPRTATEAFF TGTGCCAGCAGCCCCGACAACCTAAACCCAAGAACTGCCACTGAAGCTTTCTTT
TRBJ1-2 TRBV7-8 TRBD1 CASSLMGQGDYGYTF TGTGCCAGCAGCTTAATGGGACAGGGTGACTATGGCTACACCTTC
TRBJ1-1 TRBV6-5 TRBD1 CASRDRGKTFF TGTGCCAGCAGAGACAGGGGTAAAACTTTCTTT
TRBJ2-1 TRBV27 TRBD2 CASSYTVAGEQFF TGTGCCAGCAGTTATACGGTAGCGGGTGAGCAGTTCTTC
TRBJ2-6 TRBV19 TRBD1 CASSGDRAGANVLTF TGTGCCAGTAGTGGAGACAGGGCTGGGGCCAACGTCCTGACTTTC
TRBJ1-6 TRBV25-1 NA CASSAPPDTVTLHF TGTGCCAGCAGTGCCCCACCGGACACCGTGACCCTCCACTTT
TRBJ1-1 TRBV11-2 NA CASNRQSDTEAFF TGTGCCAGCAATCGACAATCTGACACTGAAGCTTTCTTT
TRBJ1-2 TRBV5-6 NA CASSLGQRGPNYGYTF TGTGCCAGCAGCTTGGGGCAGCGGGGCCCAAACTATGGCTACACCTTC
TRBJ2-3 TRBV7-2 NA CASSLKRGTDTQYF TGTGCCAGCAGCTTAAAGCGGGGCACAGATACGCAGTATTTT
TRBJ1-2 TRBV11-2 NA CASSLAGTPGRGYTF TGTGCCAGCAGCTTGGCCGGGACTCCCGGGAGGGGCTACACCTTC
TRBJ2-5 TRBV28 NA CASSGTQGRETQYF TGTGCCAGCAGTGGTACACAGGGTCGAGAGACCCAGTACTTC
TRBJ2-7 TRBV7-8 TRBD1 CASSTGTAYEQYF TGTGCCAGCAGTACCGGGACAGCCTACGAGCAGTACTTC
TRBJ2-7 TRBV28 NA CASSVRGYEQYF TGTGCCAGCAGTGTGCGTGGCTACGAGCAGTACTTC
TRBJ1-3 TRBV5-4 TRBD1 CASSLDRGPGNTIYF TGTGCCAGCAGCTTGGACAGGGGGCCTGGAAACACCATATATTTT